The T cell receptor beta chain described here comes from a study of blood T cell repertoires in COVID-19. Study-wide background: Whether acute or convalescent, the COVID-19 samples came from the United States, Italy and Spain.

The ends lost 7 bases at V and 5 bases at J; junction bases unmatched: 5. Germline-derived CDR1 and CDR2 are SGDLS and YYNGEE. The CDR3 sequence is 13 residues long. The method was immunoSEQ multiplex PCR; TCRdb's version includes in-frame clones alone and lacks a portion of them. The sample has about 59,000 clones, approximately 79% seen once; the top ten hold over 3%. The TCR sequence derives from a man aged 60-69 years with acute or convalescent COVID-19. Input material: peripheral blood. This chain connects TRBV9 to TRBJ1-4; 7 bases line up with TRBD1. In nucleotides, the CDR3 is TGTGCCAGCGGGGACAGTTTAAATGAAAAACTGTTTTTT. This sequence encodes CASGDSLNEKLFF.